The clone carrying this T cell receptor beta chain occurred once. No antigen is known for it. Patients had chemo-refractory metastatic non-small-cell lung cancer and received focal radiation plus CTLA-4 blockade that used ipilimumab. This sample is drawn from a study of radiotherapy plus CTLA-4 blockade in lung cancer. V was clipped by 2 bases and J by 6 bases, with 10 bases between them. The CDR3 contains 12 residues. From germline, CDR1 is GTSNPN and CDR2 SVGIG (reference sequence). The method was immunoSEQ multiplex PCR; TCRdb's version includes in-frame clones alone and lacks a portion of them. The top ten clones hold 15% to 20% of a sample with more than 25,000 clones, roughly 83% of them seen once. Overall study results and limits: Response, reportedly, was best predicted by interferon-beta along with early blood T cell clone dynamics. Tumor-derived TCR clones expanded in blood after radiotherapy plus ipilimumab.

Sample: peripheral blood, taken from a patient treated with radiotherapy plus ipilimumab. V gene TRBV30 combines with J gene TRBJ1-1, with D hard to call. This receptor was obtained from a human donor with non-small cell lung cancer that progressed on radiotherapy plus ipilimumab. This CDR3 reads CAWSYGRAEAFF. The CDR3 bases are TGTGCCTGGAGTTATGGTAGAGCTGAAGCTTTCTTT.